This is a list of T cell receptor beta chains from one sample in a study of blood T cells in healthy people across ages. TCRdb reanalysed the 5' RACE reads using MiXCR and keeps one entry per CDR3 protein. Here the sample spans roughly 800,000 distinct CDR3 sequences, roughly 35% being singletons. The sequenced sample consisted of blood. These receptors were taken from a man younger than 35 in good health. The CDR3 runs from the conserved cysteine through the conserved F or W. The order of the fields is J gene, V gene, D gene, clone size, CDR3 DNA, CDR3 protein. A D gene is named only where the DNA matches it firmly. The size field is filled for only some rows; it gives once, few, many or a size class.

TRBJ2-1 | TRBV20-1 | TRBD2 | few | TGCAGTGTCTCCCGGGGGGTAAATGAGCAGTTCTTC | CSVSRGVNEQFF
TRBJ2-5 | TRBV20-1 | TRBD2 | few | TGCAGTGCGCCGAGCACTAGCGGGCGGAGGGAGACCCAGTACTTC | CSAPSTSGRRETQYF
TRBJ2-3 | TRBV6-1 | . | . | TGTGCCAGCATGGACCGGGGGAGAACAGATACGCAGTATTTT | CASMDRGRTDTQYF
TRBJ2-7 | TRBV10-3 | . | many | TGTGCCATCAGTGAGGGCTTAGGACCATACGAGCAGTACTTC | CAISEGLGPYEQYF
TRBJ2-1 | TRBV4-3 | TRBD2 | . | TGCGCCAGCACCCAAGATTTGCCTAGCGGATTGTTCGACTTGGCCTCCTACAATGAGCAGTTCTTC | CASTQDLPSGLFDLASYNEQFF
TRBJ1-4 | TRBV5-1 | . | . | TGCGCCAGCAGCTTTCATTCCCTGGATGAAAAACTGTTTTTT | CASSFHSLDEKLFF
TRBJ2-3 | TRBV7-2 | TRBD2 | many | TGTGCCAGCAGCCTTTTTGGGACTAGCGGGGAAGCTAGCACAGATACGCAGTATTTT | CASSLFGTSGEASTDTQYF
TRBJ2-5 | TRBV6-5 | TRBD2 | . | TGTGCCAGCAGCGCGGGAGGGACTCCCATTTTGAATGAGCAGTACTTC | CASSAGGTPILNEQYF
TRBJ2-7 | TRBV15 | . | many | TGTGCCACCAGCAGAGCAATAAATTACGAGCAGTACTTC | CATSRAINYEQYF
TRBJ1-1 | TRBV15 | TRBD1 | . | TGTGCCACCAGCAGAGGTGGGACAGGGGCTGAAGCTTTCTTT | CATSRGGTGAEAFF
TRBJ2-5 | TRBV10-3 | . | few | TGTGCCATCAGCCCCCGGGACAACCAAGAGACCCAGTACTTC | CAISPRDNQETQYF
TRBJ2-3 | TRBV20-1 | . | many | TGCAGTGCTTCCGTGGGGGATACGCAGTATTTT | CSASVGDTQYF
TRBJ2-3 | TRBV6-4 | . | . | TGTGCCAGCAGTGAAGCCGGCAGCGGAGGGGCAGATACGCAGTATTTT | CASSEAGSGGADTQYF
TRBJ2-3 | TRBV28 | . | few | TGTGCCAGCAGTTTGGGGAGGTCATGGGATACGCAGTATTTT | CASSLGRSWDTQYF
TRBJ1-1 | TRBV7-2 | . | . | TGTGCCAGCAGCTTAGCGCTCGGGATCGGTGGGGCTGAAGCTTTCTTT | CASSLALGIGGAEAFF
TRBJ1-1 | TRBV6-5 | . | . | TGTGCCAGCAGTTACTACTCCGGGACAGAAGCTTTCTTT | CASSYYSGTEAFF
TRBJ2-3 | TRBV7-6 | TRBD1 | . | TGTGCCAGCAGCTTACTGGGACAGGGTGAACATAGCACAGATACGCAGTATTTT | CASSLLGQGEHSTDTQYF
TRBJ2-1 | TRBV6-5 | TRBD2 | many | TGTGCCAGCCCCCTCGGGCGGGGGAGCTCCTACAATGAGCAGTTCTTC | CASPLGRGSSYNEQFF
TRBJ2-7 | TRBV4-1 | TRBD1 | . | TGCGCCAGCAGCCAAGACCCGGGGGACAGGGCTTACAATGAGCAGTACTTC | CASSQDPGDRAYNEQYF
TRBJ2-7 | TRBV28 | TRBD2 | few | TGTGCCAGCAGTTCGGGGGGGCCGGGACGCACCTACGAGCAGTACTTC | CASSSGGPGRTYEQYF
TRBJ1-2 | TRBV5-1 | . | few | TGCGCCAGCAGCACGGGGGCCGGGGGAGCGTATGGCTACACCTTC | CASSTGAGGAYGYTF
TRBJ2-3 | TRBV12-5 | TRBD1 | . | TGTGCTAGTGGTTCCGGGCAGCGGGACAGGGACTCAGATACGCAGTATTTT | CASGSGQRDRDSDTQYF
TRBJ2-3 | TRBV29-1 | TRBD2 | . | TGCAGCGCAACTGATAGCGGGAGGCCGAGCACAGATACGCAGTATTTT | CSATDSGRPSTDTQYF
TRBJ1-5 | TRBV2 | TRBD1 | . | TGTGCCAGCAGTGAAGTGGGCAGGGGGGGCAATCAGCCCCAGCATTTT | CASSEVGRGGNQPQHF
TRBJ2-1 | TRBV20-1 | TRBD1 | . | TGCAGTGCTAGACCGCCGGACAGGGAACGGCAAGAGACCCAGTTCTTC | CSARPPDRERQETQFF
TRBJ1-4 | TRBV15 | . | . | TGTGCCACCAGCAGACTCACGGCAGCTGGTGAAAAACTGTTTTTT | CATSRLTAAGEKLFF
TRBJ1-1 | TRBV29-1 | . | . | TGCAGCGCTGGAATAGCTTCGAACACTGAAGCTTTCTTT | CSAGIASNTEAFF
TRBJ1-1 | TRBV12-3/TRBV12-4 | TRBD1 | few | TGTGCCAGCAGCCGAGGGACAGGGAACGAAGCTTTCTTT | CASSRGTGNEAFF
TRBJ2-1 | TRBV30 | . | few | TGTGCCTGGAGTGTAGCCCTGCGGCCAGGCGATGAGCAGTTCTTC | CAWSVALRPGDEQFF
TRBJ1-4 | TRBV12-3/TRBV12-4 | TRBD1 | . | TGTGCCAGCAGTCCTCCCTTGGGACAGGGCCAACCAACTAATGAAAAACTGTTTTTT | CASSPPLGQGQPTNEKLFF
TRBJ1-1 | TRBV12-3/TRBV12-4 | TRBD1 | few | TGTGCCAGCAGTGCCCACAGGGGAATGAACACTGAAGCTTTCTTT | CASSAHRGMNTEAFF
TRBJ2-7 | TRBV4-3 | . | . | TGCGCCAGCAGCCAAGATCCCTTAAGCTCCGACGAGCAGTACTTC | CASSQDPLSSDEQYF
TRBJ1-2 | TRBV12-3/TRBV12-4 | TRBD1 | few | TGTGCCAGCACGGACAGGGCGGATGGCTACACCTTC | CASTDRADGYTF
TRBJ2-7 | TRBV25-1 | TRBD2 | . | TGTGCCAGCAGTGAATGGAAGCGGGGTGAGCAGTACTTC | CASSEWKRGEQYF
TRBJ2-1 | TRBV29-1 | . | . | TGCAGCGTCACACGGGAGCAGCAGTTCTTC | CSVTREQQFF
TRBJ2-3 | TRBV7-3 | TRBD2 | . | TGTGCCAGCAGCTTAAGGGGAGGGGCTAGCGCAGATACGCAGTATTTT | CASSLRGGASADTQYF
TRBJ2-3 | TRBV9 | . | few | TGTGCCAGCAGCGGAACTAGGGACACTTCAGATACGCAGTATTTT | CASSGTRDTSDTQYF
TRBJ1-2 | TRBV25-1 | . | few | TGTGCCAGCAGTCCCGGGTCCCTAAACTATGGCTACACCTTC | CASSPGSLNYGYTF
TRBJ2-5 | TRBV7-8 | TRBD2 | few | TGTGCCAGCAGTACTAGCGGGGTTCAAGAGACCCAGTACTTC | CASSTSGVQETQYF
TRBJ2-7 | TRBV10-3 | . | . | TGTGCCATCGCTGAGGGGGGGGGGCGAACCTCTCAGTACGAGCAGTACTTC | CAIAEGGGRTSQYEQYF
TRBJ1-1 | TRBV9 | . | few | TGTGCCAGCAGCGTAGATAGAGCGCCGGACACTGAAGCTTTCTTT | CASSVDRAPDTEAFF
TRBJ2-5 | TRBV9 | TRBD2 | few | TGTGCCAGCAGCAAAAGCGGGGATGCCTACAATGAGCAGTACTTC | CASSKSGDAYNEQYF
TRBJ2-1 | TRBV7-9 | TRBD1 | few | TGTGCCAGCAGCCACCGGGACAGGTACAATGAGCAGTTCTTC | CASSHRDRYNEQFF
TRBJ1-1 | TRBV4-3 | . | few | TGCGCCAGCAGCTGGAGACGGGGAAACACTGAAGCTTTCTTT | CASSWRRGNTEAFF
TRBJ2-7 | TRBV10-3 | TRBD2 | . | TGTGCCAACAGTGAGTCGGGGGGTAGGGACTACGAGCAGTACTTC | CANSESGGRDYEQYF
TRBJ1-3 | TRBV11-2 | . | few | TGTGCCAGCAGCCCATATCGGGGCACCATATATTTT | CASSPYRGTIYF
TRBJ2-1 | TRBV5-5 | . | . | TGTGCCAGCAGCTCCTCTACAGGGTTCAATGAGCAGTTCTTC | CASSSSTGFNEQFF
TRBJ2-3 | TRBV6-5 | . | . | TGTGCCAGCAGTTACTCGATGTCAGATACGCAGTATTTT | CASSYSMSDTQYF